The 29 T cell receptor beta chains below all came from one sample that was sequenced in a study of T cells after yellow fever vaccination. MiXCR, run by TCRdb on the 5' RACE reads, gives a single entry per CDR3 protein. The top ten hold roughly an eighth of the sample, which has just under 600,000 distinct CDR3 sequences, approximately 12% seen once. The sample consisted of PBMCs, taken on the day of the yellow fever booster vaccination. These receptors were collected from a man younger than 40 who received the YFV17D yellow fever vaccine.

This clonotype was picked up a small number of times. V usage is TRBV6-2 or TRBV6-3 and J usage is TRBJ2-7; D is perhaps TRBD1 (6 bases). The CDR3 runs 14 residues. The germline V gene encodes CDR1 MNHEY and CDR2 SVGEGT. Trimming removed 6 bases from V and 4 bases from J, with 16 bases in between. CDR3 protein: CASRTPNREYEQYF. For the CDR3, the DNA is TGTGCCAGCAGGACCCCCAACAGGGAGTACGAGCAGTACTTC.

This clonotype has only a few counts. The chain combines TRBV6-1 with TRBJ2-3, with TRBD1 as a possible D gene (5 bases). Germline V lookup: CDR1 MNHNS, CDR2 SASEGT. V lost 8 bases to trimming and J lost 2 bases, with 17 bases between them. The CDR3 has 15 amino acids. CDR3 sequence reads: CASAQGGPVTDTQYF. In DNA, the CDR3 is TGTGCCAGCGCCCAGGGTGGTCCCGTCACAGATACGCAGTATTTT.

The CDR3 is CASSEASATEGNTEAFF. The CDR3 bases are TGTGCCAGCAGTGAAGCGAGCGCCACCGAGGGGAACACTGAAGCTTTCTTT. V and J are TRBV2 and TRBJ1-1; unclear D gene. The CDR3 totals 17 residues. Trimming stripped 0 bases from V and 1 base from J, with 15 bases between. Germline V gene data show CDR1 as SNHLY and CDR2 as FYNNEI.

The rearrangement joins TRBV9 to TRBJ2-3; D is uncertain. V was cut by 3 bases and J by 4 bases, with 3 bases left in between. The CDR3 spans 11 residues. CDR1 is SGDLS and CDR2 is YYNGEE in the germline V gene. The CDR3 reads CASSDPDTQYF. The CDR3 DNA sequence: TGTGCCAGCAGCGATCCAGATACGCAGTATTTT.

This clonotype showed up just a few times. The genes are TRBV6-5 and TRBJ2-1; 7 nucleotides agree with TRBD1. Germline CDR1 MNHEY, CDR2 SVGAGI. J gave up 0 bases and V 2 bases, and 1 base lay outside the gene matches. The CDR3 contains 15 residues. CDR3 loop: CASSYDRVSYNEQFF. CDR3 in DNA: TGTGCCAGCAGTTACGACAGGGTCTCCTACAATGAGCAGTTCTTC.

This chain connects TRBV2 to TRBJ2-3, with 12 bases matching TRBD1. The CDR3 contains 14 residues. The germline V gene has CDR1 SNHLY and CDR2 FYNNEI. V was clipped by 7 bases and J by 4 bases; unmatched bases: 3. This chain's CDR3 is CASIRDRGPDTQYF. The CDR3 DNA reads TGTGCCAGCATCAGGGACAGGGGGCCAGATACGCAGTATTTT.

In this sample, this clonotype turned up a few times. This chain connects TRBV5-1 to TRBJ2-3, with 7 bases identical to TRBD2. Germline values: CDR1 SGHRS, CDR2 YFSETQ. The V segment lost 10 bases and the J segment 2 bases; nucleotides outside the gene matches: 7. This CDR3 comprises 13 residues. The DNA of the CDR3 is TGCGCCGACCGGGACTACTCCACAGATACGCAGTATTTT. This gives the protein CADRDYSTDTQYF.

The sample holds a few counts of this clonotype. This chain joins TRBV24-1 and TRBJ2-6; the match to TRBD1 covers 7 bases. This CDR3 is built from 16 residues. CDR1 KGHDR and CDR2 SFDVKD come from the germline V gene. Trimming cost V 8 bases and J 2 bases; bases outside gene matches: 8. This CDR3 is CATNRDRSAGANVLTF. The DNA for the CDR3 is TGTGCCACCAACCGGGACAGATCTGCTGGGGCCAACGTCCTGACTTTC.

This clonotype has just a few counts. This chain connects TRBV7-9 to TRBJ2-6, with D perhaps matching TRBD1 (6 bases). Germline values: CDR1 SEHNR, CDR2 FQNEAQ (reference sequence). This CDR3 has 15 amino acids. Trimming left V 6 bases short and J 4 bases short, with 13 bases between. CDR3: CASRPGQYGANVLTF. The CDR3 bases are TGTGCCAGCAGACCAGGACAGTACGGGGCCAACGTCCTGACTTTC.

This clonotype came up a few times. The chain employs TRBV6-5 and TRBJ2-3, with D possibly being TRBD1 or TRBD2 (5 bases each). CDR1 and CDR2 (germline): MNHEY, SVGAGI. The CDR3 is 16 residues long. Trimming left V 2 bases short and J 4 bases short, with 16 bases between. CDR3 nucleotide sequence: TGTGCCAGCAGTTACGGGGCAGGCCCAGCGGCAGATACGCAGTATTTT. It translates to CASSYGAGPAADTQYF.

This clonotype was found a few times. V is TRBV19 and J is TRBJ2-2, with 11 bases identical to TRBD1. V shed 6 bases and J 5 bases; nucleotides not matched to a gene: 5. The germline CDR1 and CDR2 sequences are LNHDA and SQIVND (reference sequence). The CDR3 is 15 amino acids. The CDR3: CASSRTGGRTGELFF. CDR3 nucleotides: TGTGCCAGTAGCCGGACAGGGGGCAGGACCGGGGAGCTGTTTTTT.

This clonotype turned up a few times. CDR3 nucleotides: TGTGCCTGGACAGGGGGGGTATCCAATGAGCAGTTCTTC. This sequence encodes CAWTGGVSNEQFF. The gene calls are TRBV30 and TRBJ2-1; D tentatively reads TRBD1 or TRBD2 (7 bases each). Trimming removed 4 bases from V and 6 bases from J, with 13 bases in between. Per the germline V gene, CDR1 is GTSNPN and CDR2 is SVGIG (reference sequence). This CDR3 region has 13 residues.

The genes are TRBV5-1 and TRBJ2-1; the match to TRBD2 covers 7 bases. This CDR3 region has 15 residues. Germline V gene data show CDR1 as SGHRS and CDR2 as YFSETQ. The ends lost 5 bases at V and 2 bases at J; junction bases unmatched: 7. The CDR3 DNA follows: TGCGCCAGCAGGGGGGAGGGGTACGCCTACAATGAGCAGTTCTTC. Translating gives CASRGEGYAYNEQFF.

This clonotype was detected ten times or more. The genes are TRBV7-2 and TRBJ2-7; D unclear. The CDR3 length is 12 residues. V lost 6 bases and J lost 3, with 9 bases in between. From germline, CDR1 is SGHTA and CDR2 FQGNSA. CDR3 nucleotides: TGTGCCAGCAGTTTGGGGTACTACGAGCAGTACTTC. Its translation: CASSLGYYEQYF. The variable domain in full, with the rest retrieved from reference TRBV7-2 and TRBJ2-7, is GAGVSQSPSNKVTEKGKDVELRCDPISGHTALYWYRQSLGQGLEFLIYFQGNSAPDKSGLPSDRFSAERTGGSVSTLTIQRTQQEDSAVYLCASSLGYYEQYFGPGTRLTVT.

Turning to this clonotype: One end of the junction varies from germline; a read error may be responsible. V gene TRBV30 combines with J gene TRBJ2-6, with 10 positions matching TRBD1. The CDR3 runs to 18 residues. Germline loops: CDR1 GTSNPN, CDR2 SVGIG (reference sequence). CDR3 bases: TGTGCCTGGAGTCCAATGGACAGGGGGTTGTCTGGGGCCAACGTCCAGACTTTC. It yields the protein CAWSPMDRGLSGANVQTF.

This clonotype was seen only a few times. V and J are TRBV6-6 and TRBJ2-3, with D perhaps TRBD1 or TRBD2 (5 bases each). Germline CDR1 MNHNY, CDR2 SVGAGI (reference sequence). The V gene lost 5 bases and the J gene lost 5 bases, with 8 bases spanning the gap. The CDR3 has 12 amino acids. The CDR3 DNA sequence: TGTGCCAGCAGTCGGGACGGAGATACGCAGTATTTT. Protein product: CASSRDGDTQYF.

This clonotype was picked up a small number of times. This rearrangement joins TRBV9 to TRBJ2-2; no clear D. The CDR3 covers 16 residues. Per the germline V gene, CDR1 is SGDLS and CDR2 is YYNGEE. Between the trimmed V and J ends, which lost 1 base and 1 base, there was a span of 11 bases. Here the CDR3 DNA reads TGTGCCAGCAGCGTAAGTTCCGGCTTGAACACCGGGGAGCTGTTTTTT. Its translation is CASSVSSGLNTGELFF. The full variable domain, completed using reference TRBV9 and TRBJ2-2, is DSGVTQTPKHLITATGQRVTLRCSPRSGDLSVYWYQQSLDQGLQFLIQYYNGEERAKGNILERFSAQQFPDLHSELNLSSLELGDSALYFCASSVSSGLNTGELFFGEGSRLTVL.

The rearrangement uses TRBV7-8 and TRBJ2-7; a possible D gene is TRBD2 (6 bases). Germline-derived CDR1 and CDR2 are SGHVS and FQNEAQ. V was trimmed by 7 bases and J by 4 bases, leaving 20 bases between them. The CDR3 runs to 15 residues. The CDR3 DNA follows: TGTGCCAGCACCCATATTGGAGGGCTGAAGTACGAGCAGTACTTC. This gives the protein CASTHIGGLKYEQYF.

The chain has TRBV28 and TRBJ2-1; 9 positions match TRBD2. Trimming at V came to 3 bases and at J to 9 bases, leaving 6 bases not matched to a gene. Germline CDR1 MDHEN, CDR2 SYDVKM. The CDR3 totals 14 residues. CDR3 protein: CASSFLREGSEQFF. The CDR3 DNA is TGTGCCAGCAGTTTCTTGCGGGAGGGTAGTGAGCAGTTCTTC.

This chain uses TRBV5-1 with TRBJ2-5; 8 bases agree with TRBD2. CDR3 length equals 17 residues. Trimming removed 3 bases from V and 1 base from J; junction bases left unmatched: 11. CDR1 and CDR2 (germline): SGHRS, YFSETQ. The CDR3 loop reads CASSYWRGDRGQETQYF. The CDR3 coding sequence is TGCGCCAGCAGCTATTGGCGGGGGGACCGGGGCCAAGAGACCCAGTACTTC.

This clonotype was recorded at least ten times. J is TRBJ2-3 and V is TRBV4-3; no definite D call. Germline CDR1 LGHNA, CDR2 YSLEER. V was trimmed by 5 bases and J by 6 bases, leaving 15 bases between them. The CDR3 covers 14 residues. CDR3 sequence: CASSEQVTPDTQYF. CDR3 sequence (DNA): TGCGCCAGCAGCGAGCAGGTGACCCCGGATACGCAGTATTTT.

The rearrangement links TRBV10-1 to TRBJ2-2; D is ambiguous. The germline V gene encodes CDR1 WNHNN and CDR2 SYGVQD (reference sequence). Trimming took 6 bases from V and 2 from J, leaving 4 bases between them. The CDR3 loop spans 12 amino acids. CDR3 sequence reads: CASSDNTGELFF. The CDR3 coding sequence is TGCGCCAGCAGCGACAACACCGGGGAGCTGTTTTTT.

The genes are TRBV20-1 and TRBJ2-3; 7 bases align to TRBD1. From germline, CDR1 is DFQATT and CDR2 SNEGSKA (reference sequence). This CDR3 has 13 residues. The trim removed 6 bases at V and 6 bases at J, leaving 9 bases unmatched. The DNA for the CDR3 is TGCAGTGCCCAACAGGGGAATTACGATACGCAGTATTTT. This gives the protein CSAQQGNYDTQYF.

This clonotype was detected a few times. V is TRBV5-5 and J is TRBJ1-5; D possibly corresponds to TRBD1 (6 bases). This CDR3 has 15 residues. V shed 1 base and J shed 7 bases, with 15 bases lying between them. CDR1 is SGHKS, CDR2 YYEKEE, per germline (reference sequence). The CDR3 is CASSLTTGSGQPQHF. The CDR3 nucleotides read TGTGCCAGCAGCTTGACCACAGGGTCAGGGCAGCCCCAGCATTTT.

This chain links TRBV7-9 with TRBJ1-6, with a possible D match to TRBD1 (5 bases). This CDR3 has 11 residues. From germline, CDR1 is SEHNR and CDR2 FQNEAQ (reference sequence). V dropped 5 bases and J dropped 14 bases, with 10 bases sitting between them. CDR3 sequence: CASSPGTALHF. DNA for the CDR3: TGTGCCAGCAGCCCGGGGACTGCCCTCCACTTT.

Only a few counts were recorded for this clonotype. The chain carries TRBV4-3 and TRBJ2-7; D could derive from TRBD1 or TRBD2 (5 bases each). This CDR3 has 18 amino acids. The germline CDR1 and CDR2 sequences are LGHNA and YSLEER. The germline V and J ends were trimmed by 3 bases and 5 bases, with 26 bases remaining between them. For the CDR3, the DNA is TGCGCCAGCAGCCAGTCTCCACCGGGACGGCAAACGTTCGACGAGCAGTACTTC. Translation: CASSQSPPGRQTFDEQYF.

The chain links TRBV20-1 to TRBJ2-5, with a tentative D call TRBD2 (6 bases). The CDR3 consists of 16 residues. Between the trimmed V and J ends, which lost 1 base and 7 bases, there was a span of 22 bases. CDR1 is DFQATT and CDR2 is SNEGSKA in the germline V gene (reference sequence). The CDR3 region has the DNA TGCAGTGCTAGAGGGGGGGAAGGGACCCTCGAGGTGACCCAGTACTTC. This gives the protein CSARGGEGTLEVTQYF.

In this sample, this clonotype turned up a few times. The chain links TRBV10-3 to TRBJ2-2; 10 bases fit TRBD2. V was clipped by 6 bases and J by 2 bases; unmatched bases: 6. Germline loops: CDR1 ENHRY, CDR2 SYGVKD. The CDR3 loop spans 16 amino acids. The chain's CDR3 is CAIRPSGSVNTGELFF. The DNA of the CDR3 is TGTGCCATCAGGCCTAGCGGGAGCGTCAACACCGGGGAGCTGTTTTTT.

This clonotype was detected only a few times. The CDR3 coding sequence is TGCAGTGCTAGAGTTGTAGGACAGGGGGCTAATGAAAAACTGTTTTTT. This gives the protein CSARVVGQGANEKLFF. V is TRBV20-1 and J is TRBJ1-4; 10 bases fit TRBD1. CDR1 DFQATT and CDR2 SNEGSKA come from the germline V gene (reference sequence). After removal of 1 base from V and 3 bases from J, the junction contained 5 bases not matched to a gene. The CDR3 runs 16 residues.